One T cell receptor beta chain is described in this entry. It has no known antigen specificity. There are no base qualities to consult, and no much larger clone falls within one base. The sample belongs to a study of blood T cell repertoires in COVID-19 (dated by TCRdb to between 2020 and 2021). Context from the whole study: Samples from collaborators originated in the United States, Italy and Spain and spanned both the acute and convalescent phases of COVID-19. The repertoires were released in a freely available public database intended as a resource for research on the immune response to SARS-CoV-2. Samples were obtained from the ongoing ImmuneRACE study (first 160 participants) and from some 1,300 subjects provided by 6 global collaborators. The dataset comprised deeply sampled blood TCRbeta repertoires from subjects exposed to, actively infected with, or recovered from COVID-19. The prospective study material was composed of cDNA or gDNA derived from T cells, B-cell-depleted T cells, or PBMCs. Nearly every sample came with metadata listing a de-identified subject ID, COVID-19 status, age in years and sex. Where available, HLA class I and class II types were taken from metadata supplied by the sample provider and were not determined by assay-based typing. What the study reported, not specific to this receptor: The quantity of clinical and demographic metadata differed by source and by participant and was supplied without curation.

Whole blood was collected in K2EDTA tubes by collaborating institutions according to the institutions' own protocols. For TCRbeta analysis, collaborator samples were shipped as frozen whole blood, as isolated PBMCs, or as DNA extracted from either sample type. The immunoSEQ Assay, a bias-controlled multiplex PCR, was used to amplify TCRbeta CDR3 regions from genomic DNA. For the original study's pipeline: Nucleated cell counts per sample were estimated from amplification of reference gene primers within the assay. To quantify the absolute abundance of each unique TCRbeta CDR3 rearrangement, sequence reads were collapsed and filtered. Productive Simpson clonality was computed per sample as the square root of Simpson's diversity index over productive rearrangements. TCRdb obtained this table from immuneACCESS and retained in-frame rearrangements with V and J assigned. These tables miss some clones; where compared with another copy, unresolved V genes account for less than half of the shortfall, and the remainder is unexplained. That table is the source of V, J and clone size, and D and trimming were worked out from the DNA. The sample profile shows a few hundred thousand clones; approximately 81% of them were found once. In total, the top ten clones hold 15% to 20% of the sample.

The CDR3 numbers 13 residues from cysteine through phenylalanine. Of the read, only the CDR3 DNA is kept; its 39 bases are in frame from base 1. The V end gives up 5 bases and the J end 15 bases, leaving 6 bases in the junction not matched to a gene. CDR1 SGHTA and CDR2 FQGNSA are derived from the germline V gene. The source is a woman older than 75 with active or convalescent COVID-19. Sequencing input: peripheral blood. The V and J genes are TRBV7-2 and TRBJ2-1; 14 central nucleotides agree with TRBD2. The DNA reads TGTGCCAGCAGCACCCCGGGACTAGCGGGGGCGTTCTTC. Protein translation: CASSTPGLAGAFF.